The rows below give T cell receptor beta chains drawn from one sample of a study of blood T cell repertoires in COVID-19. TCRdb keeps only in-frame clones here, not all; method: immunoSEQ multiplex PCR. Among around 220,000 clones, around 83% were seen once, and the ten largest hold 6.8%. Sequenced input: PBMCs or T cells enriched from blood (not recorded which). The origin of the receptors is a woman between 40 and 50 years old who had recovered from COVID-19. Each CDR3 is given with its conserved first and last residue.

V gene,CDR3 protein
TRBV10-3,CAIRRDRGRNEQFF
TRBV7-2,CASSLNPGGELFF
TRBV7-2,CASSLGLANTGELFF
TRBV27,CASSPGQGESGNTIYF
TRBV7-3,CAIPGHWGYGYTF
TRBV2,CASSEAGDSSNYGYTF
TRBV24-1,CATSSGRGNEQFF
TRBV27,CASRPGTGAAELFF
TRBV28,CASSLLRAQGDYGYTF
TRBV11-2,CASSHNPTGDEQYF
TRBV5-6,CASSHSFRGPRNTIYF
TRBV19,CARSLGGEGGEKLFF
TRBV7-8,CASSPFGNRGDQPQHF
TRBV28,CASKGLAGTRSYNEQFF
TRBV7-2,CASSFAGGVTDTQYF
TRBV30,CAWSGQTYQETQYF
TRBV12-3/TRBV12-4,CASSQDFSPLHF
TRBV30,CAWSAYPETSGRGDEQFF
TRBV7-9,CASSLGSSGRPSYNEQFF
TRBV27,CASRGSSYQETQYF
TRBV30,CAWSVGAGLFDQPQHF
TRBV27,CASSGSIRGKSYSNQPQHF
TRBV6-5,CASSWAGGETEAFF